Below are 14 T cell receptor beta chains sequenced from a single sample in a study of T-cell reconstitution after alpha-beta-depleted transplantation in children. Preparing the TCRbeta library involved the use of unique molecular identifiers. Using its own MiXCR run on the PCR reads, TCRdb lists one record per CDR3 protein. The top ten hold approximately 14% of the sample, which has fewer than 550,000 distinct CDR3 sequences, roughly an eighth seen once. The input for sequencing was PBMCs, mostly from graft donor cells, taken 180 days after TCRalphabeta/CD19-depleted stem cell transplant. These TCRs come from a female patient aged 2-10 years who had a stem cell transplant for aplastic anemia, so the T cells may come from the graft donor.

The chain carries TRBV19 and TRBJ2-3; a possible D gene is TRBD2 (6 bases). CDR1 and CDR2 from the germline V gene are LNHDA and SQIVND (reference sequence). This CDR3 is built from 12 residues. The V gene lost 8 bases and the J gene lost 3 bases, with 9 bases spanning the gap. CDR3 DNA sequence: TGTGCCAGTTGGAGCGGGACAGATACGCAGTATTTT. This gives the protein CASWSGTDTQYF. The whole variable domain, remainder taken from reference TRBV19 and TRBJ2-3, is DGGITQSPKYLFRKEGQNVTLSCEQNLNHDAMYWYRQDPGQGLRLIYYSQIVNDFQKGDIAEGYSVSREKKESFPLTVTSAQKNPTAFYLCASWSGTDTQYFGPGTRLTVL.

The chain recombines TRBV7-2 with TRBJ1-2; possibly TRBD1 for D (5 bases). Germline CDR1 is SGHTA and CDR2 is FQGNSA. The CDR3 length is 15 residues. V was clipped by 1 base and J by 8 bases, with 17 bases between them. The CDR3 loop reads CASSLDSPGSRGYTF. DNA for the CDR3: TGTGCCAGCAGCTTAGATTCTCCAGGGTCGCGCGGCTACACCTTC.

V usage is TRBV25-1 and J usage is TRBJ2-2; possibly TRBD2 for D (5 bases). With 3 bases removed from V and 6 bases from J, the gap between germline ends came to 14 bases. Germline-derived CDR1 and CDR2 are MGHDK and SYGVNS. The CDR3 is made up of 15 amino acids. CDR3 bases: TGTGCCAGCAGTGATCCTTATAGGAGGTCCGGGGAGCTGTTTTTT. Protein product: CASSDPYRRSGELFF. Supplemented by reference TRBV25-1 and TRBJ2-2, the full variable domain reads EADIYQTPRYLVIGTGKKITLECSQTMGHDKMYWYQQDPGMELHLIHYSYGVNSTEKGDLSSESTVSRIRTEHFPLTLESARPSHTSQYLCASSDPYRRSGELFFGEGSRLTVL.

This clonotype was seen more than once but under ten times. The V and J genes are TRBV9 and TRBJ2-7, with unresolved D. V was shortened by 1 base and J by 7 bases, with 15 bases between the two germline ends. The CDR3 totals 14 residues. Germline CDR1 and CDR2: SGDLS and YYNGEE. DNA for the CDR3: TGTGCCAGCAGCGTATATCTGAATCTAGGGGAGCAGTACTTC. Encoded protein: CASSVYLNLGEQYF.

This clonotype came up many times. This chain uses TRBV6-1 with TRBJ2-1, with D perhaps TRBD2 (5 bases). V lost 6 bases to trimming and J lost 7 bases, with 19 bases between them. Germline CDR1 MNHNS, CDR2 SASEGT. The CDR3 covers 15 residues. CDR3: CASRERSEARNEQFF. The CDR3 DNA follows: TGTGCCAGCAGAGAAAGATCGGAGGCGAGGAATGAGCAGTTCTTC.

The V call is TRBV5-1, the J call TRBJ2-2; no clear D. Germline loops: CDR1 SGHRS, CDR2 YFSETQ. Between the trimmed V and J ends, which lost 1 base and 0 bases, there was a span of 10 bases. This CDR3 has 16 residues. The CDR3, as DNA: TGCGCCAGCAGCTTGCGGCCTGCTACGAACACCGGGGAGCTGTTTTTT. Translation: CASSLRPATNTGELFF.

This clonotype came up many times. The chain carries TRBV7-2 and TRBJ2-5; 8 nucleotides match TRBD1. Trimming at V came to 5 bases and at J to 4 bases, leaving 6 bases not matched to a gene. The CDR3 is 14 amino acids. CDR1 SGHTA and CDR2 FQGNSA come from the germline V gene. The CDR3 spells CASSPDRGGETQYF. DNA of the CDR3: TGTGCCAGCAGCCCTGACAGGGGAGGAGAGACCCAGTACTTC. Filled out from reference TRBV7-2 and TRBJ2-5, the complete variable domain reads GAGVSQSPSNKVTEKGKDVELRCDPISGHTALYWYRQSLGQGLEFLIYFQGNSAPDKSGLPSDRFSAERTGGSVSTLTIQRTQQEDSAVYLCASSPDRGGETQYFGPGTRLLVL.

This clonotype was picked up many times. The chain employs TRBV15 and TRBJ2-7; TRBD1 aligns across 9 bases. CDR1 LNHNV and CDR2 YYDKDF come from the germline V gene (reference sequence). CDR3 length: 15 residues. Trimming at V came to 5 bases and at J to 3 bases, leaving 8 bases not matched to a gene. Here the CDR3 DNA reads TGTGCCACCAGCGGCAACAGGGGGCAGAGCTACGAGCAGTACTTC. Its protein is CATSGNRGQSYEQYF.

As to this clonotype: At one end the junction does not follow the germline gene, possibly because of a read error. The CDR3 is CASSQGWATHEHYF. For the CDR3, the DNA is TGCGCCAGCAGCCAAGGATGGGCGACCCACGAGCATTACTTC. The chain links TRBV4-1 to TRBJ2-7; D unclear. Germline V CDR1 and CDR2: MGHRA, YSYEKL. This CDR3 comprises 14 residues.

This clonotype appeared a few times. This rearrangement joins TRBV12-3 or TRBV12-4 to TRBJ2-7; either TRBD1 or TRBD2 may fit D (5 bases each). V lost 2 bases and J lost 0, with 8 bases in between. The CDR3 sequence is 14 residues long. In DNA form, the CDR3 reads TGTGCCAGCAGTTTAATGGGACCCTCCTACGAGCAGTACGTC. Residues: CASSLMGPSYEQYV.

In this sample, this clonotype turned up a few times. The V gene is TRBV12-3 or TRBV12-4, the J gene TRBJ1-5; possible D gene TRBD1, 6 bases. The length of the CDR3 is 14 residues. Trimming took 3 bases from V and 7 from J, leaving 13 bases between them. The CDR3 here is CASSFRGVRQPQHF. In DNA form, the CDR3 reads TGTGCCAGCAGTTTTAGGGGGGTAAGACAGCCCCAGCATTTT.

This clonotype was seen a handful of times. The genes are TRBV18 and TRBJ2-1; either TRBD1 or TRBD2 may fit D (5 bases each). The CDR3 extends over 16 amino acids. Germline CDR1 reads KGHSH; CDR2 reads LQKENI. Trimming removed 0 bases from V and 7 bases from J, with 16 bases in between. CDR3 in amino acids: CASSPPYPGRRNEQFF. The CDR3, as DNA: TGTGCCAGCTCACCACCTTACCCGGGACGGAGGAATGAGCAGTTCTTC. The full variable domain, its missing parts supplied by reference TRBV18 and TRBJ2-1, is NAGVMQNPRHLVRRRGQEARLRCSPMKGHSHVYWYRQLPEEGLKFMVYLQKENIIDESGMPKERFSAEFPKEGPSILRIQQVVRGDSAAYFCASSPPYPGRRNEQFFGPGTRLTVL.

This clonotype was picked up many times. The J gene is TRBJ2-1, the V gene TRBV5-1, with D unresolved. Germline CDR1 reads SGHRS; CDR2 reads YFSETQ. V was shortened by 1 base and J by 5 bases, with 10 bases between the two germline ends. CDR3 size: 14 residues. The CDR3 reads CASSLLGGHNEQFF. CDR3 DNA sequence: TGCGCCAGCAGCTTGCTTGGCGGACACAATGAGCAGTTCTTC.

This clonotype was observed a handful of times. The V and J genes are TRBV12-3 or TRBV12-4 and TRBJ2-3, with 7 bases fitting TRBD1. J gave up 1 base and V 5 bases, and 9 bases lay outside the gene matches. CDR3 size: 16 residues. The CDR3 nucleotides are TGTGCCAGCAGTAATTACGTGACAGGGCGCACAGATACGCAGTATTTT. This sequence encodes CASSNYVTGRTDTQYF.